Below, 18 T cell receptor beta chains from the same sample are listed, as sequenced in a study of early T cells in non-severe SARS-CoV-2 infection. One entry per CDR3 protein results from TCRdb running MiXCR on the 5' RACE reads. The sample carries roughly 51,000 distinct CDR3 sequences, more than 6.5% recorded once. The sequenced sample consisted of whole blood. The receptors originated from an adult who was a healthcare worker with PCR-confirmed SARS-CoV-2 infection or an uninfected control (not recorded which).

In the case of this clonotype: A clone one base away is much larger, so this may be a read error. CDR3 in amino acids: CASGLTQGTGNTIYF. DNA of the CDR3: TGTGCCAGCGGCCTTACTCAGGGTACCGGAAACACCATATATTTT. This chain connects TRBV7-2 to TRBJ1-3, with a tentative D call TRBD1 (5 bases). V was clipped by 8 bases and J by 4 bases, with 18 bases between them. This CDR3 has 15 residues. The V gene's germline CDR1 is SGHTA and CDR2 FQGNSA.

The sample holds many counts of this clonotype. The gene calls are TRBV28 and TRBJ2-3; D gene unclear. CDR3 size: 13 residues. With 5 bases removed from V and 1 base from J, the gap between germline ends came to 7 bases. Germline values: CDR1 MDHEN, CDR2 SYDVKM. The CDR3: CASSIAGTDTQYF. The CDR3 DNA reads TGTGCCAGCAGTATTGCGGGCACAGATACGCAGTATTTT.

The CDR3 region has the DNA TGTGCCAGCAGCTTAGGGGGCCGCAATCAGCCCCAGCATTTT. Protein sequence: CASSLGGRNQPQHF. This rearrangement joins TRBV13 to TRBJ1-5; D gene ambiguous. Trimming left V 0 bases short and J 2 bases short, with 5 bases between. There are 14 residues in the CDR3. The germline CDR1 and CDR2 sequences are PRHDT and FYEKMQ (reference sequence).

This clonotype has only a few counts. The chain couples TRBV4-1 to TRBJ2-7; TRBD2 matches 8 bases. The length of the CDR3 is 14 residues. V lost 4 bases to trimming and J lost 3 bases; unmatched junction nucleotides: 5. In germline, CDR1 is MGHRA, CDR2 YSYEKL. The CDR3 DNA is TGCGCCAGCAGCCCTCCGGGACTAGTCTACGAGCAGTACTTC. Amino acid sequence: CASSPPGLVYEQYF.

This clonotype turned up a few times. V usage is TRBV20-1 and J usage is TRBJ1-5; TRBD1 aligns across 8 bases. This CDR3 spans 15 amino acids. V lost 6 bases to trimming and J lost 2 bases; unmatched junction nucleotides: 9. The germline V gene has CDR1 DFQATT and CDR2 SNEGSKA (reference sequence). CDR3 sequence (DNA): TGCAGTGCAACGAGGACAGGGAACGGCAATCAGCCCCAGCATTTT. It codes for CSATRTGNGNQPQHF.

The J gene is TRBJ2-3, the V gene TRBV12-3 or TRBV12-4; D is undetermined. Trimming removed 2 bases at V and 5 bases at J, with 2 bases between. This CDR3 is built from 11 residues. CDR3 sequence: CASSLRDTQYF. DNA of the CDR3: TGTGCCAGCAGTTTACGAGATACGCAGTATTTT.

This clonotype was recorded at least ten times. The J gene is TRBJ1-1, the V gene TRBV6-1; D perhaps matches TRBD1 (5 bases). Germline loops: CDR1 MNHNS, CDR2 SASEGT. The CDR3 is made up of 15 amino acids. V was pared by 3 bases and J by 0 bases, with 11 bases between. Here the CDR3 DNA reads TGTGCCAGCAGTGATCCAGGGACTATGAACACTGAAGCTTTCTTT. It yields the protein CASSDPGTMNTEAFF.

At least ten counts were recorded for this clonotype. V usage is TRBV7-6 and J usage is TRBJ1-1; no reliable D call. The CDR3 loop spans 13 amino acids. Trimming left V 1 base short and J 0 bases short, with 3 bases between. Germline V gives CDR1 SGHVS, CDR2 FNYEAQ. CDR3 nucleotide sequence: TGTGCCAGCAGCTTAGACGTGAACACTGAAGCTTTCTTT. Its translation: CASSLDVNTEAFF.

V and J are TRBV18 and TRBJ1-5; 8 positions match TRBD1. Trimming took 6 bases from V and 3 from J; bases not matched to a gene: 10. Germline values: CDR1 KGHSH, CDR2 LQKENI. The CDR3 loop spans 16 amino acids. The CDR3 is CASSTTRQGLNQPQHF. The CDR3 nucleotides read TGTGCCAGCTCCACCACCCGACAGGGGCTCAATCAGCCCCAGCATTTT.

The gene calls are TRBV12-2 and TRBJ2-2; no DNA check was done on the table's D call, TRBD2. TRBV12-2 has pseudogene status. The CDR3 runs to 20 residues. The CDR3 region has the DNA TGTGCAAGTCGCCCGGGCGGAGGTGAACTAGCGGGTCCCCTCACCGGGGAGCTGTTTTTT. It yields the protein CASRPGGGELAGPLTGELFF.

This clonotype showed up many times. This chain links TRBV7-2 with TRBJ2-1, with TRBD2 identical over 10 bases. CDR3 length: 16 residues. Germline assignment: CDR1 SGHTA and CDR2 FQGNSA. The junction had 12 bases not matched to a gene; V was cut back by 6 bases and J by 7 bases. CDR3 sequence reads: CASSYQAGGPRNEQFF. The CDR3 bases are TGTGCCAGCAGTTATCAAGCGGGGGGGCCAAGGAATGAGCAGTTCTTC.

Many counts were recorded for this clonotype. The chain employs TRBV7-6 and TRBJ1-1, with D tentatively TRBD1 (5 bases). The CDR3 extends over 13 amino acids. V was cut by 4 bases and J by 1 base, with 7 bases left in between. Per the germline V gene, CDR1 is SGHVS and CDR2 is FNYEAQ. CDR3 sequence: CASSSQENTEAFF. In DNA, the CDR3 is TGTGCCAGCAGCTCACAGGAGAACACTGAAGCTTTCTTT.

For the CDR3, the DNA is TGCAGCGTTGCGGGGACGGATTACGAGCAGTACTTC. Translation: CSVAGTDYEQYF. The chain links TRBV29-1 to TRBJ2-7; tentatively, D is TRBD1 or TRBD2 (5 bases each). V was trimmed by 4 bases and J by 4 bases, leaving 11 bases between them. The germline V gene has CDR1 SQVTM and CDR2 ANQGSEA. The CDR3 loop spans 12 amino acids.

The chain couples TRBV14 to TRBJ1-5; 10 bases match TRBD1. The CDR3 is made up of 14 amino acids. Germline V gives CDR1 SGHDN, CDR2 FVKESK. The ends lost 1 base at V and 9 bases at J; junction bases unmatched: 3. The CDR3 is CASSQGTGGLPQHF. The CDR3 DNA is TGTGCCAGCAGCCAAGGGACAGGGGGGCTGCCCCAGCATTTT.

The sample holds many counts of this clonotype. This rearrangement joins TRBV7-9 to TRBJ1-3; 7 nucleotides agree with TRBD1. After removal of 5 bases from V and 0 bases from J, the junction contained 4 bases not matched to a gene. CDR1 and CDR2 (germline): SEHNR, FQNEAQ (reference sequence). The CDR3 extends over 15 amino acids. The CDR3 bases are TGTGCCAGCAGCCGACAGGGAAGCTCTGGAAACACCATATATTTT. Its protein product is CASSRQGSSGNTIYF.

Many counts were recorded for this clonotype. This rearrangement joins TRBV4-1 to TRBJ2-1; D ambiguous. This CDR3 spans 16 amino acids. Germline CDR1 is MGHRA and CDR2 is YSYEKL. V was trimmed by 3 bases and J by 0 bases, leaving 12 bases between them. The CDR3 loop is CASSQTYSPSYNEQFF. DNA for the CDR3: TGCGCCAGCAGCCAGACTTACTCCCCCTCCTACAATGAGCAGTTCTTC.

Only a few counts were recorded for this clonotype. V usage is TRBV20-1 and J usage is TRBJ2-5; 9 bases are a match to TRBD2. This CDR3 is built from 14 residues. V shed 0 bases and J 5 bases; nucleotides not matched to a gene: 4. Germline CDR1 DFQATT, CDR2 SNEGSKA (reference sequence). CDR3 DNA sequence: TGCAGTGCTAGAGAGACTAGCGGTTGGGAGACCCAGTACTTC. This translates into CSARETSGWETQYF.

This chain's CDR3 is CASTTHRAGGYTF. CDR3 bases: TGTGCCAGCACCACACACAGGGCGGGCGGCTACACCTTC. The chain recombines TRBV21-1 with TRBJ1-2; whether TRBD1, the table's D call, matches the DNA was not checked. TRBV21-1 is marked as a pseudogene. There are 13 residues in the CDR3.